This TCR beta chain was sequenced for a study of blood T cell repertoires in COVID-19. About the study: The study drew acute and convalescent COVID-19 samples from the United States, Italy and Spain. T cells, B-cell-depleted T cells, or PBMCs provided the cDNA or gDNA that served as material.

Original methodology: How many nucleated cells were present was estimated from reference gene primer amplification. The table came from immunoSEQ multiplex PCR; TCRdb's copy has only in-frame clones and leaves some out. V and J calls and clone size are copied from that table; D and trimming were computed from the DNA. Of about 35,000 clones listed, 80% are singletons. With 6 bases removed from V and 3 bases from J, the gap between germline ends came to 11 bases. This CDR3 contains 13 residues. Germline V lookup: CDR1 SGHAT, CDR2 FQNNGV. This sequence joins TRBV11-2 and TRBJ2-5; D unresolved. What was sequenced was peripheral blood. The clonotype was recovered from a woman in her 70s with acute or convalescent COVID-19. For the CDR3, the DNA is TGTGCCAGCAGGTTACCTACAGAAGAGACCCAGTACTTC. This sequence encodes CASRLPTEETQYF.